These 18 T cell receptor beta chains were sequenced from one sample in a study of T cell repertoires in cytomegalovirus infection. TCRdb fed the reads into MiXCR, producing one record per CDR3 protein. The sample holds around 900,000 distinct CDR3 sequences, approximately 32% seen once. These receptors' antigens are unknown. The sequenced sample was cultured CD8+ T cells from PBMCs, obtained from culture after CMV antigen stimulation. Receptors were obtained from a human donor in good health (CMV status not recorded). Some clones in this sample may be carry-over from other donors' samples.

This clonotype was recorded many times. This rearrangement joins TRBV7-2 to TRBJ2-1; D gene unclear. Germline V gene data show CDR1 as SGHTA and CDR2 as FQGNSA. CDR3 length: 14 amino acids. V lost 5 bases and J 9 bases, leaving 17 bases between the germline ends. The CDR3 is CASSLAVGSSEQFF. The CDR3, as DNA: TGTGCCAGCAGCCTGGCGGTCGGATCGAGTGAGCAGTTCTTC.

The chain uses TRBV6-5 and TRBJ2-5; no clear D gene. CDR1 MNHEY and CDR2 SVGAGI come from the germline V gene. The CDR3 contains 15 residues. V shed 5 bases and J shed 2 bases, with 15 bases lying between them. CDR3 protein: CASSPLAEIQETQYF. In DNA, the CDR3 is TGTGCCAGCAGTCCCCTGGCGGAGATTCAAGAGACCCAGTACTTC.

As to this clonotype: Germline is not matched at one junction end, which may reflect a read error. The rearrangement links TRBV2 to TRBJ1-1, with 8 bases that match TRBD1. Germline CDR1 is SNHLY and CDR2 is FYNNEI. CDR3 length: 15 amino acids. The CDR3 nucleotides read TGTGTCAGCAGTGTCGGGACAGGCATGGACACTGAAGCTTTCTTT. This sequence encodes CVSSVGTGMDTEAFF.

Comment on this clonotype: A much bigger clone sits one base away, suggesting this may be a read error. CDR3: CASTLDGGGNYNKQFF. CDR3 nucleotides: TGTGCCAGCACCCTAGACGGCGGGGGGAACTACAATAAGCAGTTCTTC. The chain couples TRBV7-8 to TRBJ2-1; 8 positions agree with TRBD2. Germline V gene lookup returns CDR1 SGHVS and CDR2 FQNEAQ. There are 16 residues in the CDR3.

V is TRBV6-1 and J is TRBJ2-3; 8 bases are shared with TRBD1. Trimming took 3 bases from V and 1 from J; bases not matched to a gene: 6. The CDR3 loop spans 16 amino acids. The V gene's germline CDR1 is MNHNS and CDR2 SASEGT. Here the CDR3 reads CASSDRRGLGTDTQYF. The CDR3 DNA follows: TGTGCCAGCAGTGACCGCAGGGGGCTTGGCACAGATACGCAGTATTTT.

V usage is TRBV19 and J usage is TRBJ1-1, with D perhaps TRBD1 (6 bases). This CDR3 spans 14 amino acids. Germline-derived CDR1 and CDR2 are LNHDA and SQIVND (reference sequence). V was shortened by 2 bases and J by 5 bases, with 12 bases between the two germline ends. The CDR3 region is CASSIPGAFTEAFF. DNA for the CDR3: TGTGCCAGTAGTATACCGGGGGCATTTACTGAAGCTTTCTTT.

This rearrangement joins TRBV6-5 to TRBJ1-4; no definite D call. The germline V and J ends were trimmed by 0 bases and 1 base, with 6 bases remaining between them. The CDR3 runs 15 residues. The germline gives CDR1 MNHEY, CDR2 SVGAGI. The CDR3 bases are TGTGCCAGCAGTTACTCAAGTCTAACTAATGAAAAACTGTTTTTT. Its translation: CASSYSSLTNEKLFF.

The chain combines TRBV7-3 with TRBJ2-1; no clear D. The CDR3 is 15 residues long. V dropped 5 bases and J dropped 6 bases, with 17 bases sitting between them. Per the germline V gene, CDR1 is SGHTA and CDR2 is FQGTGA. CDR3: CASSRHPRTSNEQFF. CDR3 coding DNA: TGTGCCAGCAGCCGACACCCCAGGACCTCCAATGAGCAGTTCTTC.

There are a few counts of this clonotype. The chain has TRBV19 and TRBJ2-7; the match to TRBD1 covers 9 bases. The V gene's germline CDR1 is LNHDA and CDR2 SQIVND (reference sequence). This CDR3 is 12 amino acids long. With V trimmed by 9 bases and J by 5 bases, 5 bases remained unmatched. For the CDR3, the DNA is TGTGCCAGCGGACAGGGGTTCAACGAGCAGTACTTC. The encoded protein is CASGQGFNEQYF.

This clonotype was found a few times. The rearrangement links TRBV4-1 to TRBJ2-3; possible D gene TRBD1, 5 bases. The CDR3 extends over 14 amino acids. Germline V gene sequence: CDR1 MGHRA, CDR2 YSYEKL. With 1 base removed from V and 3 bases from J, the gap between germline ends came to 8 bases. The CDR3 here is CASSQGSGTDTQYF. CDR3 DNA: TGCGCCAGCAGCCAAGGATCAGGGACAGATACGCAGTATTTT.

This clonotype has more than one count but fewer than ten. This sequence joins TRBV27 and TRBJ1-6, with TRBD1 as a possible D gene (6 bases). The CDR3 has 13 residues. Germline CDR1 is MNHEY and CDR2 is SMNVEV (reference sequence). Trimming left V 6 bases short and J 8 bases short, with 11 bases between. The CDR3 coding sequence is TGTGCCAGCAGGGATCACAGGGATTCACCCCTCCACTTT. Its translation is CASRDHRDSPLHF.

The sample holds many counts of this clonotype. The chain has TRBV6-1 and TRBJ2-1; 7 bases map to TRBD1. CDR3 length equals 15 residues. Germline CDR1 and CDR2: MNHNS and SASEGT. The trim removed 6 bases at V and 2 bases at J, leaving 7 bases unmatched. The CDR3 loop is CASRTGQDPYNEQFF. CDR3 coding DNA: TGTGCCAGCAGAACCGGACAGGATCCCTACAATGAGCAGTTCTTC.

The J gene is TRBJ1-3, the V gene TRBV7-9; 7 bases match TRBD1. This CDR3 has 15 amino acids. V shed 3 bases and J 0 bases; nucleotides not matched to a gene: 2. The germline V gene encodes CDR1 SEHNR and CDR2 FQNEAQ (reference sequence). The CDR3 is CASSFRDSSGNTIYF. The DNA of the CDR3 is TGTGCCAGCAGCTTCCGGGACAGCTCTGGAAACACCATATATTTT. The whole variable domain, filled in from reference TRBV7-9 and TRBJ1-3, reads DTGVSQNPRHKITKRGQNVTFRCDPISEHNRLYWYRQTLGQGPEFLTYFQNEAQLEKSRLLSDRFSAERPKGSFSTLEIQRTEQGDSAMYLCASSFRDSSGNTIYFGEGSWLTVV.

The CDR3 DNA sequence: TGTGCCAGTAGTAAAGGACTATTATACAATGAGCAGTTCTTC. This sequence encodes CASSKGLLYNEQFF. This chain links TRBV19 with TRBJ2-1; possible D gene TRBD2, 6 bases. Trimming took off 4 bases at V and 4 bases at J, with 11 bases between the two ends. Per germline, CDR1 LNHDA and CDR2 SQIVND (reference sequence). The CDR3 length is 14 residues.

The DNA for the CDR3 is TGTGCCAGCAGCTTGGTACCTAGCGGGGCTGGAGATACGCAGTATTTT. Residues: CASSLVPSGAGDTQYF. The V call is TRBV5-6, the J call TRBJ2-3, with 9 bases matching TRBD2. Looked up from germline, CDR1 is SGHDT and CDR2 is YYEEEE. The CDR3 runs to 16 residues. With 0 bases clipped from V and 5 bases from J, the junction kept 7 bases outside the gene matches.

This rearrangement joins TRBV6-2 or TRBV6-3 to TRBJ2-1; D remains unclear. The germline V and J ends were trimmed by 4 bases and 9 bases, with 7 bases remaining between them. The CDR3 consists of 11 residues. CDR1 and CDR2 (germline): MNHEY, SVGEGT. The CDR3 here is CASSSAVEQFF. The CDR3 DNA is TGTGCCAGCAGTTCTGCTGTTGAGCAGTTCTTC.

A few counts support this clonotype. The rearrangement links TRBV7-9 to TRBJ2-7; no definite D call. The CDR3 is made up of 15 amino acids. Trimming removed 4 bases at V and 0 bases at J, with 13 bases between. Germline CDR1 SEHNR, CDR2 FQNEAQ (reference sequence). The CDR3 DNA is TGTGCCAGCAGCTCAATGTTAGGTAGCTCCTACGAGCAGTACTTC. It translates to CASSSMLGSSYEQYF.

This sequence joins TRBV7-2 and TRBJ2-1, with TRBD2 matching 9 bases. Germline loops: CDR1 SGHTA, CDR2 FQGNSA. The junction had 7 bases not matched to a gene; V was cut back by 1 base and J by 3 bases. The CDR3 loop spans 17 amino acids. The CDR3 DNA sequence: TGTGCCAGCAGCTTAGGGGGGCGGGGGGGCGGCTACAATGAGCAGTTCTTC. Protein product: CASSLGGRGGGYNEQFF.